The 3 T cell receptor beta chains reported below all come from one sample, sequenced in a study of shared clonotypes between healthy human individuals. Data came from immunoSEQ multiplex PCR; TCRdb stores just in-frame clones and leaves some out. Among more than 150,000 clones, around 63% were seen once, and the ten largest hold over 9.5%. The sample taken for sequencing was memory CD4+ T cells sorted from blood. The subset here: CD45RA-negative fraction. These receptors were taken from a young man in good health.

On this clone itself: A read error may be the cause here, since a much bigger clone is one base away. Other DNA sequences of this sample code for an identical CDR3. The chain joins TRBV11-1 to TRBJ2-3; 10 bases align to TRBD2. Per the germline V gene, CDR1 is SGHAT and CDR2 is FQDESV (reference sequence). This CDR3 is 17 amino acids long. Trimming cost V 5 bases and J 2 bases; bases outside gene matches: 10. The CDR3 region has the DNA TGTGCCAGCAGCCCCCGGACTAGCGGAACCGACACAGATACGCAGTATTTT. Translation gives CASSPRTSGTDTDTQYF.

This clone was observed at least ten times. This chain connects TRBV7-8 to TRBJ2-1; D possibly corresponds to TRBD1 (7 bases). Trimming left V 0 bases short and J 0 bases short, with 15 bases between. This CDR3 spans 18 amino acids. Germline loops: CDR1 SGHVS, CDR2 FQNEAQ. As DNA, the CDR3 is TGTGCCAGCAGCTTAGCGAGGAGGGACAGCTTCTCCTACAATGAGCAGTTCTTC. Its protein is CASSLARRDSFSYNEQFF.

This chain links TRBV27 with TRBJ2-7; D unresolved. Germline values: CDR1 MNHEY, CDR2 SMNVEV (reference sequence). The CDR3 contains 11 residues. V lost 0 bases, J lost 5 bases, and 2 bases lay in between. The CDR3 nucleotides are TGTGCCAGCAGTTTATCGAACGAGCAGTACTTC. Translating it yields CASSLSNEQYF.